This section outlines one T cell receptor (beta chain) sequence together with its context. The data were taken from a study of blood T cell repertoires in COVID-19. Per germline, CDR1 MNHEY and CDR2 SMNVEV (reference sequence). This CDR3 spans 16 amino acids. Trimming stripped 1 base from V and 8 bases from J, with 17 bases between. Data came from immunoSEQ multiplex PCR; TCRdb stores just in-frame clones and leaves some out. The sample consists of more than 150,000 clones, roughly 82% of them appearing once. Sequencing used peripheral blood. The V gene is TRBV27, the J gene TRBJ1-4; D unclear. The TCR comes from a woman in her thirties with acute or convalescent COVID-19. CDR3 sequence reads: CASSLYLGGSQEKLFF. For the CDR3, the DNA is TGTGCCAGCAGTTTATATCTGGGAGGCAGTCAGGAAAAACTGTTTTTT.